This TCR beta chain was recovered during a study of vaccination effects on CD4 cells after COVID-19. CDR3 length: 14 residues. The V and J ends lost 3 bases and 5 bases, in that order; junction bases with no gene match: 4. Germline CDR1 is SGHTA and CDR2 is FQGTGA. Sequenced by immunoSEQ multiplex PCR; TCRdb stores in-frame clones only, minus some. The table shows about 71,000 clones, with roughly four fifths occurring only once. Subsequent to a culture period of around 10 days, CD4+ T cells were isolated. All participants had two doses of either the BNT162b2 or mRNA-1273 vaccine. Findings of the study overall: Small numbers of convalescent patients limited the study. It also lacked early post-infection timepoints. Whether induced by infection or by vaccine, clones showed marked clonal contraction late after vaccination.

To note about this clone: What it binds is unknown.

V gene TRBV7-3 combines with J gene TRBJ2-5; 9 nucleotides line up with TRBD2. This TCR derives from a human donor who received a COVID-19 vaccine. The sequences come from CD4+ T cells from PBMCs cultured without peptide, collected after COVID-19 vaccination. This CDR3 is CASSFSGGGETQYF. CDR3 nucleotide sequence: TGTGCCAGCAGCTTTAGCGGGGGAGGGGAGACCCAGTACTTC.